The present entry profiles one T cell receptor beta chain with its context. Its antigen is currently unknown. The data are from a study of human T cells and chemical hapten exposure. Findings and caveats of the study: No alteration of TCRs above 1 in 1000 frequency was seen with DPC sensitization. Significantly greater numbers of large CDR3 similarity clusters came from expanded TCRs than from controls.

Each CDR3 protein is one row after TCRdb ran MiXCR on the RACE reads. The profile shows 280,000 or so distinct CDR3 sequences, approximately 8% of them singletons. The germline V and J ends were trimmed by 1 base and 4 bases, with 7 bases remaining between them. There are 13 residues in the CDR3. Per germline, CDR1 SGHAT and CDR2 FQNNGV. Time point of the sample: pre-sensitization, week 0. Treatment of the sample: therapeutic diphenylcyclopropenone sensitization with weekly scalp DPC. This clonotype originated in a man aged 18 to 29 with alopecia areata. Some clones in this sample may be carry-over from other donors' samples. V and J are TRBV11-2 and TRBJ1-1, with no clear D. This sample comprised whole blood, obtained in connection with sensitization to the hapten diphenylcyclopropenone (DPC). DNA for the CDR3: TGTGCCAGCAGCTTAGGGTCTTCCACTGAAGCTTTCTTT. Translated: CASSLGSSTEAFF.